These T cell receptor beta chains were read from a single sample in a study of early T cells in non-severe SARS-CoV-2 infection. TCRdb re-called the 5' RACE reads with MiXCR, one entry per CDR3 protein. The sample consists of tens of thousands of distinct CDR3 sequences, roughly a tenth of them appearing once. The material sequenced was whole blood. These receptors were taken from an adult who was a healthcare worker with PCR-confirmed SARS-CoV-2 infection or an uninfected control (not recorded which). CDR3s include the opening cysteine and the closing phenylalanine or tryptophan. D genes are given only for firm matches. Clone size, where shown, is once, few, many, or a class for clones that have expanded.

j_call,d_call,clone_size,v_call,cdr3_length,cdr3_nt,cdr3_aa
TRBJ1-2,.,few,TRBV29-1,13,TGCAGCGCCTCCGGGGGACCAAAGGATGGCTACACCTTC,CSASGGPKDGYTF
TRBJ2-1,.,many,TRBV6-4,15,TGTGCCAGCAGTGATGTGTTGGGCAGGAACAATGAGCAGTTCTTC,CASSDVLGRNNEQFF
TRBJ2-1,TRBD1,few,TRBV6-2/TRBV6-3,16,TGTGCCAGCAGTTACGCGGGACAGGGACCCTACAATGAGCAGTTCTTC,CASSYAGQGPYNEQFF
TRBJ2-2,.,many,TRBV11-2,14,TGTGCCAGCAGTCTCACAGGGAACACCGGGGAGCTGTTTTTT,CASSLTGNTGELFF
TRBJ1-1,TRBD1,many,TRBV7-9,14,TGTGCCAGCAGCTTCACACAGGGGGCGGATGAAGCTTTCTTT,CASSFTQGADEAFF
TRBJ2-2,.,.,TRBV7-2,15,TGTGCCAGCAGCTTAGCTCTAGCGAACACCGGGGAGCTGTTTTTT,CASSLALANTGELFF
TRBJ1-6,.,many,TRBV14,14,TGTGCCAGCAGCTGGGGGGGTGGTAATTCACCCCTCCACTTT,CASSWGGGNSPLHF
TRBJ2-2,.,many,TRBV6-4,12,TGTGCCAGCAGTGACGGCACCGGGGAGCTGTTTTTT,CASSDGTGELFF
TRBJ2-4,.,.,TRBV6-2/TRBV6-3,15,TGTGCCACCCAAGAGTGGGCAGCCGCCAAAAACATTCAGTACTTC,CATQEWAAAKNIQYF
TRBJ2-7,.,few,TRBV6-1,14,TGTGCCAGCAGTGACACCTGGTCAGGTTACGAGCAGTACTTC,CASSDTWSGYEQYF
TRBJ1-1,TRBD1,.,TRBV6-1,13,TGTGCCACCACGGGACAGGGTGCCACTGAAGCTTTCTTT,CATTGQGATEAFF
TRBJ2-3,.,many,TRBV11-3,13,TGTGCCAGCAGCTTAGAGGCGTTGGATACGCAGTATTTT,CASSLEALDTQYF
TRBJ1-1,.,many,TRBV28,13,TGTGCCAGCAGTTTCCCACAACTCACTGAAGCTTTCTTT,CASSFPQLTEAFF
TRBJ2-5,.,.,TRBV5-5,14,TGTGCCAGCACCCCGATCCAGTACCAAGAGACCCAGTACTTC,CASTPIQYQETQYF
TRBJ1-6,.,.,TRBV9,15,TGTGCCAGCAGCGTAGATGCGGGGGATGAATCACCCCTCCACTTT,CASSVDAGDESPLHF
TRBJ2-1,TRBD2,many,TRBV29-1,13,TGCAGCGTTCGTCGCGGGAGGAACAATGAGCAGTTCTTC,CSVRRGRNNEQFF
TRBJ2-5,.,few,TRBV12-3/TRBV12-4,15,TGTGCCAGCAGTTTTGGGGGGGCTCTGGGAGAGACCCAGTACTTC,CASSFGGALGETQYF
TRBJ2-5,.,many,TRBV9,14,TGTGCCAGCAGCGTAGGAACAGGACAAGAGACCCAGTACTTC,CASSVGTGQETQYF
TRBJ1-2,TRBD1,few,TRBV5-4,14,TGTGCCAGCAAGGGACAGGGTGTGATCTATGGCTACACCTTC,CASKGQGVIYGYTF
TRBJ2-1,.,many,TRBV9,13,TGTGCCAGCAGCACCCGAGGGGGAAATGAGCAGTTCTTC,CASSTRGGNEQFF
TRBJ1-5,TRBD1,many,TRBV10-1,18,TGCGCCAGCAGTTGGAGTTTCAGACAGGGAGGTAGCAATCAGCCCCAGCATTTT,CASSWSFRQGGSNQPQHF
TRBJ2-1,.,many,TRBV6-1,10,TGTGCCAGCAGTGACAATGAGCAGTTCTTC,CASSDNEQFF
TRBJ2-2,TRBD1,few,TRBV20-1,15,TGCAGTGCTAGACCCGGGACAGGGAACACCGGGGAGCTGTTTTTT,CSARPGTGNTGELFF
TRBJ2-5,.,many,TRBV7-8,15,TGTGCCAGCAGCTTACGTGGGGGGCCCGCAGAGACCCAGTACTTC,CASSLRGGPAETQYF
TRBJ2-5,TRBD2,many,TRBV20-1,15,TGCAGTGCTCACCTGAGTGGGACTAGACTAGAGACCCAGTACTTC,CSAHLSGTRLETQYF
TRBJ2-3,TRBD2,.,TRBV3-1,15,TGTGCCAGCATCTCTAGCGGGGGAGGCACAGATACGCAGTATTTT,CASISSGGGTDTQYF
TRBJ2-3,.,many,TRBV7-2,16,TGTGCCAGCAGCTTAAGGGCCAAACCTAGCACAGATACGCAGTATTTT,CASSLRAKPSTDTQYF
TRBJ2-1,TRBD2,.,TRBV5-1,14,TGCGCCAGCAGCTTGGCGGGAGGGAAATTTGAGCAGTTCTTC,CASSLAGGKFEQFF
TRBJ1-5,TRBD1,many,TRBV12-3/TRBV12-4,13,TGTGCCAGCAGTGGGACAGGGAATCAGCCCCAGCATTTT,CASSGTGNQPQHF
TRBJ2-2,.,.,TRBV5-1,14,TGCGCCAGCGTACGGGGGCAAAACACCGGGGAGCTGTTTTTT,CASVRGQNTGELFF
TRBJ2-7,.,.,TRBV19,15,TGTGCCAGTAGTACTTCGGACAGTAAGTCCTACGAGCAGTACTTC,CASSTSDSKSYEQYF
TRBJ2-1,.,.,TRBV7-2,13,TGTGCCAGCAGCTTTACAGCCTACAATGAGCAGTTCTTC,CASSFTAYNEQFF
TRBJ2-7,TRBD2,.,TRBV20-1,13,TGCAGTGCTAGTCCAGCGGGAGGAGACGAGCAGTACTTC,CSASPAGGDEQYF
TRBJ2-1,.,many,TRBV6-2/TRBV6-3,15,TGTGCCAGCAGTGGACTCCTGAGCTCCTACAATGAGCAGTTCTTC,CASSGLLSSYNEQFF
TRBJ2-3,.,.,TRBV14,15,TGTGCCAGCAGCCCCCTCAACAGCTACACAGATACGCAGTATTTT,CASSPLNSYTDTQYF
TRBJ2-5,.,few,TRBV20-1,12,TGCAGTGCTAGGCGGGCTCAAGAGACCCAGTACTTC,CSARRAQETQYF
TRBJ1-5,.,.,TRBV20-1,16,TGCAGTGCTCCCTTAGGCGGAGCCCTTAGCAATCAGCCCCAGCATTTT,CSAPLGGALSNQPQHF
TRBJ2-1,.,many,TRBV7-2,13,TGTGCCAGCAGTAAGGGACCTTACAATGAGCAGTTCTTC,CASSKGPYNEQFF
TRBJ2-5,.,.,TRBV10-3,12,TGTGCCATCAATGACGGTAGGGCGCCCCAGTACTTC,CAINDGRAPQYF
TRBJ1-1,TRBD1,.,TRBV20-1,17,TGCAGTGCTCGGGGCTTAGGGACAGGGCTCATGAGCACTGAAGCTTTCTTT,CSARGLGTGLMSTEAFF
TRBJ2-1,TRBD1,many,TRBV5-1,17,TGCGCCAGCAGCTTGGAAGGGGGCGCATGGGTGTACAATGAGCAGTTCTTC,CASSLEGGAWVYNEQFF
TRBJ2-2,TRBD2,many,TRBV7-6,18,TGTGCCAGCAGCTTATGGACTAGCGGGGGATCGAACACCGGGGAGCTGTTTTTT,CASSLWTSGGSNTGELFF
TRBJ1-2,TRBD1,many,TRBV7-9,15,TGTGCCAGCAGCTCCGGGACAGGGGAGAACTATGGCTACACCTTC,CASSSGTGENYGYTF
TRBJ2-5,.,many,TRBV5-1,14,TGCGCCAGCAGCCCGGCGGAGGGGGTCAGGACCCAGTACTTC,CASSPAEGVRTQYF
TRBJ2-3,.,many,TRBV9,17,TGTGCCAGCAGCCCCGTACCGGGGTTGATTAGCACAGATACGCAGTATTTT,CASSPVPGLISTDTQYF
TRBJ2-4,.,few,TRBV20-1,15,TGCAGTGTCCCAGAAAGGTTAACAGCTAAAAACATTCAGTACTTC,CSVPERLTAKNIQYF
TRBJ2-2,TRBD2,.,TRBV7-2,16,TGTGCCAGCAGCTTAGGACTAGCACAGAACACCGGGGAGCTGTTTTTT,CASSLGLAQNTGELFF
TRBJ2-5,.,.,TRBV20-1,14,TGCAGTGCGCTAGAGCAGGGAGCCCAAGAGACCCAGTACTTC,CSALEQGAQETQYF
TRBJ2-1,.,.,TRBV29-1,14,TGCAGCGTTGATACTAGTCTCTCCTACAATGAGCAGTTCTTC,CSVDTSLSYNEQFF
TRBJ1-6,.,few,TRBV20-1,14,TGCAGTGCTAGACCCGCGGCAGGGAATTCACCCCTCCACTTT,CSARPAAGNSPLHF
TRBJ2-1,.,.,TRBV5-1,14,TGCGCCAGCAGCGAGGACCCTACAGACAATGAGCAGTTCTTC,CASSEDPTDNEQFF
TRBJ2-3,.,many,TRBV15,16,TGTGCCACCAGCACCCGGACAAGATCTAGCACAGATACGCAGTATTTT,CATSTRTRSSTDTQYF
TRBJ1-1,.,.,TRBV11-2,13,TGTGCCAGCAGCTTAGGCTCGGTAAATGAAGCTTTCTTT,CASSLGSVNEAFF
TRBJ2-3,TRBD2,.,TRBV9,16,TGTGCCAGCAGCGCTCTAGCGGGGGCTAGCACAGATACGCAGTATTTT,CASSALAGASTDTQYF
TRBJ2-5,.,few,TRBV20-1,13,TGCAGTGCTCCTGGACGGAGACAAGAGACCCAGTACTTC,CSAPGRRQETQYF
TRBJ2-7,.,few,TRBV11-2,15,TGTGCCAGCAGCTTAGAACGGGGGCCCGGCTACGAGCAGTACTTC,CASSLERGPGYEQYF